What follows describes a single T cell receptor beta chain. The same CDR3 arises from other DNA sequences in this sample as well. The data are from a study of shared clonotypes between healthy human individuals. TCRdb keeps only in-frame clones here, not all; method: immunoSEQ multiplex PCR. This table holds approximately 1.4 million clones, around 98% found once. This receptor was taken from a man aged 25 to 40 in good health. Sequencing used naive CD4+ T cells sorted from blood. Subset in this sample: CD45RA+ positively selected.

In DNA form, the CDR3 reads TGCGCCAGCAGTTTGTACCAAGAGACCCAGTACTTC. Residues: CASSLYQETQYF. The chain is built from TRBV5-1 and TRBJ2-5, with D unresolved. V was cut by 5 bases and J by 0 bases, with 5 bases left in between. This CDR3 is 12 amino acids long. Germline CDR1 and CDR2: SGHRS and YFSETQ.